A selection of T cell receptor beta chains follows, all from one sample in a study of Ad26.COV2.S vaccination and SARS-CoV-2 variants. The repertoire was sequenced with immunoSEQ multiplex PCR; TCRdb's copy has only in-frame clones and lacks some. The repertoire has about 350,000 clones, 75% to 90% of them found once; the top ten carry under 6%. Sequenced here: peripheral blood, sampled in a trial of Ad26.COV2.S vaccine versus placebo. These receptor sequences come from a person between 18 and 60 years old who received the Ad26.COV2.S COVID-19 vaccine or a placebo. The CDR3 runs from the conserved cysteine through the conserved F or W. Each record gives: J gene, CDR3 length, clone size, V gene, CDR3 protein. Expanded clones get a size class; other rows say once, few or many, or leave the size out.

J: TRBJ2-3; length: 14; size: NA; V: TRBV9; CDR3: CASSPRGLRDTQYF
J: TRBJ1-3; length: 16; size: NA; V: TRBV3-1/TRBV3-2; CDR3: CASSPGTGESGNTIYF
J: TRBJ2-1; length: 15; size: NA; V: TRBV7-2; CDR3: CASSLVGGAYNEQFF
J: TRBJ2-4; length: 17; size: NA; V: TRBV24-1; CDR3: CATSDPSTGATKNIQYF
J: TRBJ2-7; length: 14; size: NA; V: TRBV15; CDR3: CATSSRQGGYEQYF
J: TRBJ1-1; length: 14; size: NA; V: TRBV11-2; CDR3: CASSLERGSTEAFF
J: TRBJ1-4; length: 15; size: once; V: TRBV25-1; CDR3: CASSGRTGSNEKLFF
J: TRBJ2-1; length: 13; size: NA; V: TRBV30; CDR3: CAFSSGRGNEQFF
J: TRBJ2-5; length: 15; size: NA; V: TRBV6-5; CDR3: CASSGKGTGLETQYF
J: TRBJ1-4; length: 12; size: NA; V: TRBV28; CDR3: CASSLYREKLFF
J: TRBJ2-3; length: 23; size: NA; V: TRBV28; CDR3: CASSLPTASPGLAGGPGTDTQYF
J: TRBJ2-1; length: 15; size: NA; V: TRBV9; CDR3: CASSSSGGTYNEQFF
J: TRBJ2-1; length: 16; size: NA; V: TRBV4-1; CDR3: CASSQLRGLAFDEQFF
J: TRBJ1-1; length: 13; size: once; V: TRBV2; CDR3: CASSVGPSTEAFF
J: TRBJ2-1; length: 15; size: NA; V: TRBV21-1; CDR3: CASSKGLAFNNEQFF
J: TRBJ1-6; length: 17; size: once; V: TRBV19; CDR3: CASSPRTGGSYNSPLHF
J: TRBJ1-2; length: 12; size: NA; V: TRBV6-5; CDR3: CASRTDSYGYTF
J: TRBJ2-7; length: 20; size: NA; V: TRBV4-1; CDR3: CASSQERASGGPMRYYEQYF
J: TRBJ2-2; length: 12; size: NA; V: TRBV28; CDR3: CASSLQIGELFF
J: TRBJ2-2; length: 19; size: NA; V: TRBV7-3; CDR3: CASWPPGPIPSPKTGELFF
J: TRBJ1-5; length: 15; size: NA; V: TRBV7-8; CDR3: CASSETGYSNQPQHF
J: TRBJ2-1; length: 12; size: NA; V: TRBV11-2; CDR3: CASSFLSGEQFF
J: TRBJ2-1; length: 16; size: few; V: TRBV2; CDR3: CASSEAHRGTGNEQFF
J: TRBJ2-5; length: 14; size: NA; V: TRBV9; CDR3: CASSVGAVQETQYF
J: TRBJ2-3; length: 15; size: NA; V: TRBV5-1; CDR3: CASSFRGRSTDTQYF
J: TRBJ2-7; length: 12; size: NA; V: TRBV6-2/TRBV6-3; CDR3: CASSPSGYEQYF
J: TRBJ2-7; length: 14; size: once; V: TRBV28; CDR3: CASSLWRGSYEQYF
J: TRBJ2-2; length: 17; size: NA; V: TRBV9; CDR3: CASSGGTSGLNTGELFF
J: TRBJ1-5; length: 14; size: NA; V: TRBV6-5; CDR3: CASSSGHSNQPQHF
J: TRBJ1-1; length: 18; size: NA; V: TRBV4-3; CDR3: CASSSYPPGPRGNTEAFF
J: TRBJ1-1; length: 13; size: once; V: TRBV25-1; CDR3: CASSVGVNTEAFF
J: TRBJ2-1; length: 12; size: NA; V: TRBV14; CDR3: CASSQPGRGAFF
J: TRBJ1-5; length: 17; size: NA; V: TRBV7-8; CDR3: CASSTRARGHSNQPQHF
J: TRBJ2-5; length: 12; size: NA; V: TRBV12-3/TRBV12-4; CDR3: CASQVGGATQYF
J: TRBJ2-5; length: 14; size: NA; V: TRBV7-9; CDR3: CASSPRVAGETQYF
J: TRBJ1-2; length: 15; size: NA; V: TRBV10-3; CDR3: CAIRIRDRDNYGYTF
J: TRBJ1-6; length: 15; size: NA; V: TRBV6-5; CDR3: CASRTHRGGNSPLHF
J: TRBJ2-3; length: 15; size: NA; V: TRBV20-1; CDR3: CSASVPGGGVDTQYF
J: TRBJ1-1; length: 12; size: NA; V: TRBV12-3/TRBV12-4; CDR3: CASSFERTEAFF
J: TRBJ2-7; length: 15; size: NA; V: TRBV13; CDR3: CASRKGGRALYEQYF
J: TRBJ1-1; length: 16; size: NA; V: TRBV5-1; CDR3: CASSLVRTGLGAEAFF
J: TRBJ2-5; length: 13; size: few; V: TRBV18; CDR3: CASSRQGGETQYF
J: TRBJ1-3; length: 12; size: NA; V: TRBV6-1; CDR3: CASSEVVNTIYF
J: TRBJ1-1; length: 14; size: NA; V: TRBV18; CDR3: CASSTGGENTEAFF
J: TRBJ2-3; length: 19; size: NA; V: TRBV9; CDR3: CASSVGSLAGGPGSDTQYF
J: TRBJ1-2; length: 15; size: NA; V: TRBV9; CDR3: CASSVGGQGNYGYTF
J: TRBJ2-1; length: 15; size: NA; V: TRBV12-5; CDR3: CASGLVTGTDNEQFF
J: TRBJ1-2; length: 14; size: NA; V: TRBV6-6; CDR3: CASSSNGINYGYTF
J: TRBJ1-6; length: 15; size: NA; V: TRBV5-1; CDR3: CASKTGQGTDSPLHF
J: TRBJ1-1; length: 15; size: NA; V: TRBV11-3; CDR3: CASSLDGGAGTEAFF
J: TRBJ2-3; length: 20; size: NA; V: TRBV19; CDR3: CASTLRAGGRRSQGTDTQYF
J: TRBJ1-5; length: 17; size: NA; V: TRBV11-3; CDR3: CASSLETGQLNNQPQHF
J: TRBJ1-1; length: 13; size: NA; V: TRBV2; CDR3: CASSYRDRDSAFF
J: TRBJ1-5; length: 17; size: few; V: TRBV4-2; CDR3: CASSQDPYFNSNQPQHF
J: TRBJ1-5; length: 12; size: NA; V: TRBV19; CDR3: CASSNWAQPQHF
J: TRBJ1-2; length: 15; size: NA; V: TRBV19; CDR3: CASSSGDLGFYGYTF
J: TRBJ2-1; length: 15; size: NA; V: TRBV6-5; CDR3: CASSYLRVGYNEQFF